The clone carrying this TCR beta chain was found a few times. This entry belongs to a study of blood T cells in healthy people across ages. It was with a sample-barcoded 5' primer and a J-beta primer mix that a second PCR of about 7 to 12 cycles was run. TCRdb ran MiXCR on the 5' RACE reads and lists one entry per CDR3 protein. The data hold around 620,000 distinct CDR3 sequences, with 27% observed a single time. V dropped 5 bases and J dropped 5; count of bases not matched to a gene: 12. This CDR3 is built from 18 residues. In germline, CDR1 is MNHEY, CDR2 SMNVEV (reference sequence). V and J are TRBV27 and TRBJ2-5; 15 positions agree with TRBD2. The sample comprised blood. This TCR came from a woman aged 70-85 years in good health. This CDR3 reads CASSLGTSGGSLRETQYF. CDR3 nucleotide sequence: TGTGCCAGCAGTCTAGGGACTAGCGGGGGGTCCTTGAGGGAGACCCAGTACTTC.